The 28 T cell receptor beta chains in this list originate from one sample, sequenced in a study of early T cells in non-severe SARS-CoV-2 infection. TCRdb used MiXCR to reprocess the 5' RACE reads, holding one entry per CDR3 protein. The sample holds tens of thousands of distinct CDR3 sequences, under 15% seen once. The sequenced sample was whole blood. The source is an adult who was a healthcare worker with PCR-confirmed SARS-CoV-2 infection or an uninfected control (not recorded which).

V usage is TRBV29-1 and J usage is TRBJ2-1; 9 bases match TRBD2. V trimming: 0 bases; J trimming: 3 bases; junction bases outside the gene matches: 9. The CDR3 has 17 amino acids. Germline CDR1 SQVTM, CDR2 ANQGSEA. The CDR3 is CSVEDARTSAFYNEQFF. Written as DNA, the CDR3 is TGCAGCGTTGAAGATGCGCGGACTAGCGCTTTCTACAATGAGCAGTTCTTC.

This clonotype was seen at least ten times. At one end, the junction sequence differs from germline, possibly due to a read error. V and J are TRBV7-7 and TRBJ2-5, with D perhaps TRBD2 (6 bases). This CDR3 region has 15 residues. Germline CDR1 and CDR2: SSHAT and FNYEAQ (reference sequence). CDR3 loop: CASSFGGAGQETQYF. The CDR3 region has the DNA TGTGCTAGCAGCTTCGGCGGGGCCGGACAAGAGACCCAGTACTTC.

The sample holds many counts of this clonotype. The chain carries TRBV6-5 and TRBJ1-2, with TRBD1 identical over 10 bases. Trimming at V came to 6 bases and at J to 3 bases, leaving 7 bases not matched to a gene. The V gene's germline CDR1 is MNHEY and CDR2 SVGAGI. CDR3 length equals 15 residues. The CDR3 sequence is CASSSRGTGDYGYTF. Here the CDR3 DNA reads TGTGCCAGCAGCTCCAGGGGGACAGGGGACTATGGCTACACCTTC.

The DNA for the CDR3 is TGCAGTGCTCGGGATGAGGGTTTAACCGACCATCAGCCCCAGCATTTT. Protein: CSARDEGLTDHQPQHF. The chain couples TRBV20-1 to TRBJ1-5; D unresolved. The length of the CDR3 is 16 residues. Between the trimmed V and J ends, which lost 5 bases and 5 bases, there was a span of 22 bases. Germline CDR1 DFQATT, CDR2 SNEGSKA (reference sequence).

This clonotype showed up many times. The rearrangement uses TRBV7-8 and TRBJ2-6; D is unclear. V gave up 1 base and J gave up 3 bases, with 16 bases separating them. Germline V gene data show CDR1 as SGHVS and CDR2 as FQNEAQ. The CDR3 spans 18 residues. CDR3 residues: CASSLVGGLGYGANVLTF. The CDR3 nucleotides read TGTGCCAGCAGCTTAGTAGGTGGGCTAGGCTATGGGGCCAACGTCCTGACTTTC.

This clonotype was counted ten times or more. The chain recombines TRBV12-3 or TRBV12-4 with TRBJ1-3, with a weak D call TRBD1 (5 bases). Trimming left V 1 base short and J 1 base short, with 5 bases between. The CDR3 spans 14 residues. The CDR3, as DNA: TGTGCCAGCAGTTTAGGGGGGTCTGGAAACACCATATATTTT. This encodes CASSLGGSGNTIYF.

This chain joins TRBV10-2 and TRBJ2-5; D gene unclear. The CDR3 extends over 18 amino acids. CDR1 is WSHSY and CDR2 is SAAADI in the germline V gene. Between the trimmed V and J ends, which lost 4 bases and 5 bases, there was a span of 26 bases. The CDR3 DNA sequence: TGCGCCAGCAGTGGGGTGGCCGTCCGCCGGGCACCAAGGGAGACCCAGTACTTC. Encoded protein: CASSGVAVRRAPRETQYF.

In this sample, this clonotype turned up many times. V usage is TRBV5-4 and J usage is TRBJ2-7; 9 bases align to TRBD1. CDR3 length equals 15 residues. J lost 4 bases, V lost 0 bases, and 5 bases had no gene match. CDR1 and CDR2 from the germline V gene are SGHNT and YYREEE (reference sequence). In DNA form, the CDR3 reads TGTGCCAGCAGCTTGGTCGGGACAGGGTCATACGAGCAGTACTTC. It codes for CASSLVGTGSYEQYF.

This clonotype has at least ten counts. The CDR3 sequence is CSATRTGATNEKLFF. In DNA form, the CDR3 reads TGCAGTGCTACCCGGACAGGGGCGACTAATGAAAAACTGTTTTTT. The chain joins TRBV20-1 to TRBJ1-4, with 9 positions matching TRBD1. CDR3 length equals 15 residues. Germline trimming cut 4 bases from V and 2 bases from J; bases unmatched to any gene: 5. In germline, CDR1 is DFQATT, CDR2 SNEGSKA (reference sequence).

This clonotype was counted at least ten times. This chain links TRBV7-8 with TRBJ2-4, with D perhaps TRBD1 (6 bases). V was cut by 5 bases and J by 5 bases, with 16 bases left in between. CDR1 and CDR2 (germline): SGHVS, FQNEAQ. The CDR3 sequence is 15 residues long. In nucleotides, the CDR3 is TGTGCCAGCAGCCTTTCCGGGACACAGCAAAACATTCAGTACTTC. This codes for CASSLSGTQQNIQYF.

This chain links TRBV7-2 with TRBJ1-3; D call uncertain. This CDR3 contains 15 residues. Germline lookup yields CDR1 SGHTA and CDR2 FQGNSA. V was pared by 8 bases and J by 1 base, with 15 bases between. In DNA form, the CDR3 reads TGTGCCAGCTCCCCGGGGTCCACTTCTGGAAACACCATATATTTT. Protein: CASSPGSTSGNTIYF.

This sequence joins TRBV9 and TRBJ2-1; D remains ambiguous. Germline V CDR1 and CDR2: SGDLS, YYNGEE. This CDR3 spans 15 amino acids. Trimming took off 0 bases at V and 2 bases at J, with 9 bases between the two ends. The chain's CDR3 is CASSVDGRPYNEQFF. The CDR3 nucleotides read TGTGCCAGCAGCGTAGACGGTAGGCCCTACAATGAGCAGTTCTTC.

This clonotype was picked up many times. V is TRBV6-2 or TRBV6-3 and J is TRBJ1-1, with D hard to call. The CDR3 totals 12 residues. The V and J ends lost 0 bases and 7 bases respectively, with 6 bases between them. CDR1 is MNHEY, CDR2 SVGEGT, per germline. The CDR3: CASSYSGLEAFF. In DNA form, the CDR3 reads TGTGCCAGCAGTTACTCAGGCCTTGAAGCTTTCTTT.

In its sample, this clonotype was seen many times. The CDR3 DNA follows: TGTGCCAGCAGCTTAAACTCGGCAGATACGCAGTATTTT. Translation: CASSLNSADTQYF. The chain employs TRBV11-2 and TRBJ2-3; D unresolved. Germline V gene lookup returns CDR1 SGHAT and CDR2 FQNNGV. Trimming took 2 bases from V and 4 from J, leaving 7 bases between them. The CDR3 covers 13 residues.

This clonotype was detected a few times. J is TRBJ2-3 and V is TRBV10-3; D not resolved. Trimming shortened V by 2 bases and J by 6 bases, and 3 bases separated the two germline ends. The CDR3 is made up of 11 amino acids. In germline, CDR1 is ENHRY, CDR2 SYGVKD. CDR3 coding DNA: TGTGCCATCAGTGAGGGCGATACGCAGTATTTT. It translates to CAISEGDTQYF.

This clonotype was detected a few times. V is TRBV6-1 and J is TRBJ2-3; the match to TRBD1 covers 9 bases. Trimming at V came to 7 bases and at J to 6 bases, leaving 14 bases not matched to a gene. Germline V CDR1 and CDR2: MNHNS, SASEGT. The CDR3 runs to 16 residues. This CDR3 reads CASTDTVRDRDDTQYF. The CDR3 DNA is TGTGCCAGCACCGACACTGTTCGGGACAGGGATGATACGCAGTATTTT.

This clonotype was found many times. CDR3 DNA sequence: TGTGCCAGCACCTGGGGGGACAGGGGGGTTATGCAGCCCCAGCATTTT. It is translated as CASTWGDRGVMQPQHF. The chain recombines TRBV28 with TRBJ1-5, with 11 nucleotides matching TRBD1. The germline gives CDR1 MDHEN, CDR2 SYDVKM. This CDR3 spans 16 amino acids. V dropped 7 bases and J dropped 7; count of bases not matched to a gene: 12. The whole variable domain, filled in from reference TRBV28 and TRBJ1-5, reads DVKVTQSSRYLVKRTGEKVFLECVQDMDHENMFWYRQDPGLGLRLIYFSYDVKMKEKGDIPEGYSVSREKKERFSLILESASTNQTSMYLCASTWGDRGVMQPQHFGDGTRLSIL.

This chain uses TRBV19 with TRBJ1-5; D is possibly TRBD1 (6 bases). The germline gives CDR1 LNHDA, CDR2 SQIVND (reference sequence). V lost 4 bases to trimming and J lost 4 bases, with 14 bases between them. The CDR3 is 15 residues long. DNA of the CDR3: TGTGCCAGTAGTAAATCCACAGGGTTTAATCAGCCCCAGCATTTT. It translates to CASSKSTGFNQPQHF. The complete variable domain, with remaining parts taken from reference TRBV19 and TRBJ1-5, reads DGGITQSPKYLFRKEGQNVTLSCEQNLNHDAMYWYRQDPGQGLRLIYYSQIVNDFQKGDIAEGYSVSREKKESFPLTVTSAQKNPTAFYLCASSKSTGFNQPQHFGDGTRLSIL.

The table lists this clonotype with many counts. The chain joins TRBV7-8 to TRBJ2-1, with D maybe TRBD2 (6 bases). V dropped 2 bases and J dropped 6 bases, with 14 bases sitting between them. Germline CDR1 is SGHVS and CDR2 is FQNEAQ. The CDR3 length is 15 residues. The DNA of the CDR3 is TGTGCCAGCAGCTTACTAGCGCGCTTTGGCAATGAGCAGTTCTTC. It encodes CASSLLARFGNEQFF.

To note about this clonotype: One end of the junction varies from germline; a read error may be responsible. J is TRBJ1-6 and V is TRBV6-5; D is possibly TRBD1 (5 bases). Germline CDR1 MNHEY, CDR2 SVGAGI. The CDR3 covers 14 residues. The CDR3 region has the DNA TGTGCCAGCAGTTCCTCCTCTGAGGGGAGACCCCTACGCTTT. Its translation: CASSSSSEGRPLRF.

This clonotype has a count of ten or more. The V gene is TRBV29-1, the J gene TRBJ2-1; a weak D match, TRBD1 (6 bases). The V end lost 4 bases, the J end lost 1 base, and 11 bases lay between the germline ends. The CDR3 is made up of 14 amino acids. The germline CDR1 and CDR2 sequences are SQVTM and ANQGSEA. For the CDR3, the DNA is TGCAGCGTTGTGGGACATCCTTCCTACAATGAGCAGTTCTTC. Residues: CSVVGHPSYNEQFF.

This clonotype was seen repeatedly, ten times or more. The J gene is TRBJ2-3, the V gene TRBV5-4; TRBD2 matches at 11 bases. Germline CDR1 and CDR2: SGHNT and YYREEE (reference sequence). J gave up 3 bases and V 0 bases, and 3 bases lay outside the gene matches. The CDR3 length is 16 residues. CDR3 nucleotides: TGTGCCAGCAGCTTGGTTCTAGCGGGAGGTACAGATACGCAGTATTTT. Its protein is CASSLVLAGGTDTQYF.

J is TRBJ2-1 and V is TRBV5-1; 9 nucleotides line up with TRBD1. Germline-derived CDR1 and CDR2 are SGHRS and YFSETQ. V was clipped by 5 bases and J by 5 bases; unmatched bases: 8. The CDR3 has 15 amino acids. This chain's CDR3 is CASRSTGTGNNEQFF. The CDR3 DNA follows: TGCGCCAGCAGATCCACCGGGACAGGGAACAATGAGCAGTTCTTC. The whole variable domain, filled in from reference TRBV5-1 and TRBJ2-1, reads KAGVTQTPRYLIKTRGQQVTLSCSPISGHRSVSWYQQTPGQGLQFLFEYFSETQRNKGNFPGRFSGRQFSNSRSEMNVSTLELGDSALYLCASRSTGTGNNEQFFGPGTRLTVL.

This clonotype appeared many times. The chain uses TRBV6-1 and TRBJ2-2; D not resolved. With 6 bases removed from V and 4 bases from J, the gap between germline ends came to 12 bases. Germline values: CDR1 MNHNS, CDR2 SASEGT. This CDR3 contains 14 residues. The CDR3: CASRPLRSTGELFF. CDR3 DNA sequence: TGTGCCAGCAGGCCACTCAGGAGCACCGGGGAGCTGTTTTTT.

This clonotype was seen ten or more times. This sequence joins TRBV20-1 and TRBJ2-1; D is uncertain. The CDR3 length is 13 residues. Trimming took off 2 bases at V and 1 base at J, with 6 bases between the two ends. Germline values: CDR1 DFQATT, CDR2 SNEGSKA (reference sequence). CDR3 nucleotide sequence: TGCAGTGCTAGAATCAGTTCCTACAATGAGCAGTTCTTC. Its translation: CSARISSYNEQFF.

This sequence joins TRBV25-1 and TRBJ2-4; 9 bases are shared with TRBD1. The CDR3 has 15 residues. V shed 6 bases and J 3 bases; nucleotides not matched to a gene: 6. Germline V gene data show CDR1 as MGHDK and CDR2 as SYGVNS. The CDR3 DNA follows: TGTGCCAGCAGCGGGGGGACAGGGTTCAAAAACATTCAGTACTTC. It encodes CASSGGTGFKNIQYF.

Ten or more counts support this clonotype. The V and J genes are TRBV7-9 and TRBJ2-1; possibly TRBD1 for D (5 bases). V was shortened by 4 bases and J by 4 bases, with 17 bases between the two germline ends. Germline CDR1 SEHNR, CDR2 FQNEAQ (reference sequence). This CDR3 has 16 amino acids. The chain's CDR3 is CASSSNPGHLYNEQFF. CDR3 bases: TGTGCCAGCAGCTCAAACCCTGGACATTTGTACAATGAGCAGTTCTTC.

The chain couples TRBV7-8 to TRBJ1-3; 8 positions agree with TRBD1. V shed 0 bases, J shed 4 bases, and the junction held 5 bases outside the gene matches. CDR1 and CDR2 (germline): SGHVS, FQNEAQ. The CDR3 has 16 residues. Written as DNA, the CDR3 is TGTGCCAGCAGCTTAGCTGGACAGGGATGGGGAAACACCATATATTTT. Amino acid sequence: CASSLAGQGWGNTIYF.